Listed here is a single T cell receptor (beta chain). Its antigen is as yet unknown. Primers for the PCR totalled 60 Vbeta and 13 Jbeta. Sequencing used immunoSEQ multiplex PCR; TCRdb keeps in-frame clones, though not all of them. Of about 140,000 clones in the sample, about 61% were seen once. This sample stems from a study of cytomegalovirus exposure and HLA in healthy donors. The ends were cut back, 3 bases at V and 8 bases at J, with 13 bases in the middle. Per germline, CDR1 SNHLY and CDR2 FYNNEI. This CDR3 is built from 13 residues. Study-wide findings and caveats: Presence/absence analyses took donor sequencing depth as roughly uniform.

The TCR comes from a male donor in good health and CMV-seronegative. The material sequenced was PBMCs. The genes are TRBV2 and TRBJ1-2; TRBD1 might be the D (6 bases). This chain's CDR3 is CASSDAKRGGYTF. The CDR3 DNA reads TGTGCCAGCAGTGACGCCAAAAGGGGGGGCTACACCTTC.